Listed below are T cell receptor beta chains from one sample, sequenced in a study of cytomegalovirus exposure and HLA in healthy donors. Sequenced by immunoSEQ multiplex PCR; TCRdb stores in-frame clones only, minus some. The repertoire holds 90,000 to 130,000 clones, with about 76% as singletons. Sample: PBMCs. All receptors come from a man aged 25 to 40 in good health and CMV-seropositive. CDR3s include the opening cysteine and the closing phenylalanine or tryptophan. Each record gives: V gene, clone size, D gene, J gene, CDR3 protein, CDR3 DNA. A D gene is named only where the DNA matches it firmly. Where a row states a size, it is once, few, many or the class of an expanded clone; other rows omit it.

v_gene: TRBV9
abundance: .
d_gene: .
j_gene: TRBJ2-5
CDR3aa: CASSGAGSPQETQYF
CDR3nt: TGTGCCAGCAGCGGGGCAGGGTCTCCCCAAGAGACCCAGTACTTC

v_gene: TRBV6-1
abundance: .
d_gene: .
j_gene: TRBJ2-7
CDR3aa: CASSVDSTYEQYF
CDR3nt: TGTGCCAGCAGTGTAGACAGTACCTACGAGCAGTACTTC

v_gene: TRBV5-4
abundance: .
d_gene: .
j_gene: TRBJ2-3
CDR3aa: CASSLGGPGEDTQYF
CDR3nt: TGTGCCAGCAGCTTGGGGGGTCCCGGGGAAGATACGCAGTATTTT

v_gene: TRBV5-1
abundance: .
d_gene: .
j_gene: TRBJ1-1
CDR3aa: CASSDSGNTEAFF
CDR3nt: TGCGCCAGCAGCGATTCGGGGAACACTGAAGCTTTCTTT

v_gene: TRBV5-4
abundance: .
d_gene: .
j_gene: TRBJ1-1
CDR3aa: CASSFGQPGGYTEAFF
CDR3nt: TGTGCCAGCAGCTTCGGACAGCCCGGAGGTTACACTGAAGCTTTCTTT

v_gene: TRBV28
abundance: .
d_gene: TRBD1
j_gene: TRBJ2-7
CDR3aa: CASRTGTGLHEQYF
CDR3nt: TGTGCCAGCAGAACCGGGACAGGGTTACACGAGCAGTACTTC

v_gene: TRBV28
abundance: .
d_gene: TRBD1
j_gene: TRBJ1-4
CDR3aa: CASLPGDRGSEKLFF
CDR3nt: TGTGCCAGCCTCCCGGGGGACAGGGGGAGTGAAAAACTGTTTTTT

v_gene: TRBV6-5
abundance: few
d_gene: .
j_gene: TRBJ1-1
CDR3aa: CASSFRVQTEAFF
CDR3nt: TGTGCCAGCAGTTTCAGGGTTCAGACTGAAGCTTTCTTT

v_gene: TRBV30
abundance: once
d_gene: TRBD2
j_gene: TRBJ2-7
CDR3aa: CAWSVKGGDEQYF
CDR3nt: TGTGCCTGGAGTGTGAAGGGAGGGGACGAGCAGTACTTC

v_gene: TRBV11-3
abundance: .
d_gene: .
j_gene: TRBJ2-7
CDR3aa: CASSLGRFDEQYF
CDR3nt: TGTGCCAGCAGCTTGGGCCGGTTCGACGAGCAGTACTTC

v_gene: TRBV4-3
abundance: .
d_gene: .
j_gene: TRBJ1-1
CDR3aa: CASSQEAGANTEAFF
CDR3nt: TGCGCCAGCAGCCAAGAGGCAGGGGCAAACACTGAAGCTTTCTTT

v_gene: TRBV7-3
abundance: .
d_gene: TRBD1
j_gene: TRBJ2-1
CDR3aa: CASSLTGQGVYEQFF
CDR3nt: TGTGCCAGCAGCTTAACGGGACAGGGGGTCTATGAGCAGTTCTTC

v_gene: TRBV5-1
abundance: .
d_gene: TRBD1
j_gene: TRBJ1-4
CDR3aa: CASSLGDRGVSEKLFF
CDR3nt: TGCGCCAGCAGCTTGGGGGACAGGGGGGTGTCTGAAAAACTGTTTTTT

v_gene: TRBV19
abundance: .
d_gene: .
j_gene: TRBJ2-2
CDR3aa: CASSRLYSNTGELFF
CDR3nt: TGTGCCAGTAGCCGCCTCTACAGTAACACCGGGGAGCTGTTTTTT

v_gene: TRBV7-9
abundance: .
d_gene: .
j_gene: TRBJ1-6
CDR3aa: CASSLGGPLHF
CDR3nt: TGTGCCAGCAGCTTGGGGGGACCCCTCCACTTT

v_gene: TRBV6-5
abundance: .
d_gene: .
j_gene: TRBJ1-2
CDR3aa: CAGYGVNYGYPF
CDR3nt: TGTGCCGGGTACGGGGTTAACTATGGCTACCCCTTC

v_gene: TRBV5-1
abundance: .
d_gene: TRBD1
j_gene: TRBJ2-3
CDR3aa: CASSLQGASTDTQYF
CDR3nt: TGCGCCAGCAGTCTACAGGGGGCTAGCACAGATACGCAGTATTTT

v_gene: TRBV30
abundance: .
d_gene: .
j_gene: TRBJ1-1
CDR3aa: CAWSGTGSRTFF
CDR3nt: TGTGCCTGGAGCGGGACTGGGTCAAGAACTTTCTTT

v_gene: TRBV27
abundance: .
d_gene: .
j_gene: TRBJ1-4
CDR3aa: CASSLSGAGPFNEKLFF
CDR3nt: TGTGCCAGCAGTTTATCGGGTGCAGGTCCCTTTAATGAAAAACTGTTTTTT

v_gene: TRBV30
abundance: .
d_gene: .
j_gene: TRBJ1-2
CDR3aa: CAWSAQGYGYTF
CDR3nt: TGTGCCTGGAGCGCCCAGGGATATGGCTACACCTTC

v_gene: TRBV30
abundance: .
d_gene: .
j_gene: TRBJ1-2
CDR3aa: CAWSVGRGQGYPF
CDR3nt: TGTGCCTGGAGTGTAGGAAGGGGCCAGGGCTACCCCTTC

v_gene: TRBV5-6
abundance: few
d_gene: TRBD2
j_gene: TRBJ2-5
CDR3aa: CASSLIGGVQETQYF
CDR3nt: TGTGCCAGCAGCTTAATCGGGGGGGTCCAAGAGACCCAGTACTTC

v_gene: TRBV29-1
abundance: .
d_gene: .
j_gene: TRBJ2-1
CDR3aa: CSVDAGSSYNEQFF
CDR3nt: TGCAGCGTTGACGCGGGGAGCTCCTACAATGAGCAGTTCTTC

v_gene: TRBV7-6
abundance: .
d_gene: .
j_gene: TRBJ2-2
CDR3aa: CASSLDSPGELFF
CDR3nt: TGTGCCAGCAGCTTAGACAGCCCCGGGGAGCTGTTTTTT

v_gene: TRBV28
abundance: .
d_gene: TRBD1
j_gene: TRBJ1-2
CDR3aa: CASSFGQGSGYTF
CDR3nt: TGTGCCAGCAGTTTCGGACAGGGAAGTGGCTACACCTTC

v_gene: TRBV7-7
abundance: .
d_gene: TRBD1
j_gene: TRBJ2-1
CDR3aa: CASSPQGARNEQFF
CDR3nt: TGTGCCAGCAGCCCACAGGGGGCTCGTAATGAGCAGTTCTTC

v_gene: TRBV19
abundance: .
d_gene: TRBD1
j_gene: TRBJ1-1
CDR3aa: CASSSTGLANTEAFF
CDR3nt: TGTGCCAGTAGTTCGACAGGGTTAGCGAACACTGAAGCTTTCTTT

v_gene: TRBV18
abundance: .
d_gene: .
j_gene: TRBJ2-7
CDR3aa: CASSPTAYEQYF
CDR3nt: TGTGCCAGCTCACCAACGGCCTACGAGCAGTACTTC

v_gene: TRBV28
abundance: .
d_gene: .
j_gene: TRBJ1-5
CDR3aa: CASTVLGKGQPQHF
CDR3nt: TGTGCCAGCACCGTCCTCGGTAAGGGGCAGCCCCAGCATTTT

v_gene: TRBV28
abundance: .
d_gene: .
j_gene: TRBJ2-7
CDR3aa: CASTSLVRRGYEQYF
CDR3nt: TGTGCCAGCACCTCCCTGGTCCGTCGGGGCTACGAGCAGTACTTC

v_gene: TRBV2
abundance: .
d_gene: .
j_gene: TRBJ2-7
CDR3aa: CASRREDPYSGEQYF
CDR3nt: TGTGCCAGCAGGAGGGAGGACCCGTATTCCGGCGAGCAGTACTTC

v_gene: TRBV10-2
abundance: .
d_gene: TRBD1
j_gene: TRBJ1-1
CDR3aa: CASSESRPGQLNTEAFF
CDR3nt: TGCGCCAGCAGTGAGTCGAGGCCGGGACAGCTGAACACTGAAGCTTTCTTT

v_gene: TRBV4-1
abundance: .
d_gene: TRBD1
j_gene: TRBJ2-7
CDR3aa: CASSPDRGFYEQYF
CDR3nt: TGCGCCAGCAGCCCGGACAGGGGGTTCTACGAGCAGTACTTC

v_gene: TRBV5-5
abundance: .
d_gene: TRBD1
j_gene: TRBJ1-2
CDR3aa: CASSARQGTSYGYTF
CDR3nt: TGTGCCAGCAGCGCTAGACAGGGGACGAGCTATGGCTACACCTTC

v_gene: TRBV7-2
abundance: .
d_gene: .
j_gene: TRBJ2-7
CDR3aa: CASSLSVGSSYEQYF
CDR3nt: TGTGCCAGCAGCTTATCGGTGGGGAGCTCCTACGAGCAGTACTTC

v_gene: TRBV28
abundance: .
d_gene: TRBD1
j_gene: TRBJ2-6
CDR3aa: CADSDRETGANVLTF
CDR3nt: TGTGCCGACTCGGACAGGGAGACTGGGGCCAACGTCCTGACTTTC

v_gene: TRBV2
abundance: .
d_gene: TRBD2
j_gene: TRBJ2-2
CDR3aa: CASRAGDFTGELFF
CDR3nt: TGTGCCAGTCGGGCGGGGGATTTCACCGGGGAGCTGTTTTTT

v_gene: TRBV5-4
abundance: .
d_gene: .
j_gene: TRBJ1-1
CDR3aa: CASTVGGQGNTEAFF
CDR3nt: TGTGCCAGCACCGTGGGCGGGCAAGGCAACACTGAAGCTTTCTTT

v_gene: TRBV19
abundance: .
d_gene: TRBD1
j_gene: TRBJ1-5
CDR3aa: CASSITQGPNQPQHF
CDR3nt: TGTGCCAGTAGTATAACACAGGGGCCTAATCAGCCCCAGCATTTT

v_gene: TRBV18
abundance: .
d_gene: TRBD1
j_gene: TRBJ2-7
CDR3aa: CASSVPGQGAYEQYF
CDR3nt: TGTGCCAGCTCAGTCCCCGGACAGGGGGCCTACGAGCAGTACTTC

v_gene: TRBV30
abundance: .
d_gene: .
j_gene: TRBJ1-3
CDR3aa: CAWEQGTGNTIYF
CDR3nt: TGTGCCTGGGAACAGGGAACTGGAAACACCATATATTTT

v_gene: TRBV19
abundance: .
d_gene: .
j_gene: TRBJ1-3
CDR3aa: CASSFSSGNTIYF
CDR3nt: TGTGCCAGTAGTTTTAGCTCTGGAAACACCATATATTTT

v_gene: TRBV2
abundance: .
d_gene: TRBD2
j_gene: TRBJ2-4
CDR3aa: CASLHPGGKNIQYF
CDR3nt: TGTGCCAGCCTCCATCCGGGGGGGAAAAACATTCAGTACTTC

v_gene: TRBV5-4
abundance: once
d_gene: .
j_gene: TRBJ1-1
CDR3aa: CASSPPGDRYTEAFF
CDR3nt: TGTGCCAGCAGCCCCCCCGGCGACAGGTACACTGAAGCTTTCTTT

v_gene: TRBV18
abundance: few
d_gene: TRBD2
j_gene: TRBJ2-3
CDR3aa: CASSPSLAGGYTQYF
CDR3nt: TGTGCCAGCTCACCGTCTCTAGCGGGGGGATATACGCAGTATTTT

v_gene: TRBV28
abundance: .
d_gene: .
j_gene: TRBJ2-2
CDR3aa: CASSYQGLNTGELFF
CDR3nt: TGTGCCAGCAGTTACCAGGGCCTGAACACCGGGGAGCTGTTTTTT

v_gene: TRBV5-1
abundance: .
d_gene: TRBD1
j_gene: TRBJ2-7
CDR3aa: CASSTWTGGDEQYF
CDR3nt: TGCGCCAGCAGCACCTGGACAGGGGGGGACGAGCAGTACTTC

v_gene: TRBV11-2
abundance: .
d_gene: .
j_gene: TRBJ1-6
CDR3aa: CASSFTWANNSPLHF
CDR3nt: TGTGCCAGCAGCTTCACGTGGGCGAATAATTCACCCCTCCACTTT

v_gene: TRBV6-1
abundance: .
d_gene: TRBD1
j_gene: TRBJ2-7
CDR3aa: CASSGWDSSYEQYF
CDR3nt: TGTGCCAGCAGTGGATGGGACAGCTCCTACGAGCAGTACTTC

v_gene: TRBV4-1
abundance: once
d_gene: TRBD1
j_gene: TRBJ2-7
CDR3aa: CASSWTGKTHEQYF
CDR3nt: TGCGCCAGCAGCTGGACAGGGAAAACCCACGAGCAGTACTTC

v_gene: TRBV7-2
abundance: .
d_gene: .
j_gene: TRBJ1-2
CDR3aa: CASTSFRGLPFNYGYTF
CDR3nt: TGTGCCAGCACTTCATTCAGGGGTCTTCCGTTTAACTATGGCTACACCTTC

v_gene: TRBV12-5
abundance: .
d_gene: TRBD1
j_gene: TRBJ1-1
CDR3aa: CASGSNVGQGNQEEAFF
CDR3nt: TGTGCTAGTGGGTCTAACGTGGGACAGGGAAATCAAGAGGAAGCTTTCTTT

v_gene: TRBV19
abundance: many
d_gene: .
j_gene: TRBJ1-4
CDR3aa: CASSISQNNEKLFF
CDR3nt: TGTGCCAGTAGTATTAGCCAGAATAATGAAAAACTGTTTTTT